This TCR beta chain originates from a study of neoadjuvant anti-PD-1 for oral cavity cancer. Study overall: Around day 43, patients without progression received a fourth nivolumab dose before surgery.

Some clones are missing from TCRdb's copy, which holds only in-frame ones; the method was immunoSEQ multiplex PCR. Among 65,000 to 70,000 clones listed, about 90% were seen once. Time point indicated: after neoadjuvant nivolumab, at surgical resection. In germline, CDR1 is SGDLS, CDR2 YYNGEE. V lost 3 bases and J lost 6, with 7 bases in between. The CDR3 contains 12 residues. Here the sequenced sample was PBMCs, taken after nivolumab (anti-PD-1) treatment. The V and J genes are TRBV9 and TRBJ2-1, with D unclear. The sequence was obtained from a person aged 40-85 years with oral cavity squamous cell carcinoma. The CDR3, as DNA: TGTGCCAGCAGCGCCATGGGCAATGAGCAGTTCTTC. Translated: CASSAMGNEQFF.